This TCR beta chain appears in the sequencing data of a study of cytomegalovirus exposure and HLA in healthy donors. Germline trimming cut 1 base from V and 5 bases from J; bases unmatched to any gene: 8. The germline CDR1 and CDR2 sequences are MNHNY and SVGAGI (reference sequence). The CDR3 is made up of 16 amino acids. The study ran its PCR with 60 Vbeta and 13 Jbeta primers. Sequenced by immunoSEQ multiplex PCR; TCRdb stores in-frame clones only, minus some. This table has about 140,000 clones, around three quarters appearing once. The sample taken for sequencing was PBMCs. The receptor was isolated from a man aged 40-49 years in good health and CMV-seronegative. The chain has TRBV6-6 and TRBJ1-5; 7 nucleotides match TRBD1. Here the CDR3 DNA reads TGTGCCAGCAGTTACTTCAACAGGGGCGCTGATCAGCCCCAGCATTTT. Translated: CASSYFNRGADQPQHF.